The T cell receptor beta chain described here comes from a study of shared clonotypes between healthy human individuals. Study-wide points: A generally larger estimated richness was seen in naive subsets than in memory subsets. Enrolling few donors narrowed the genetic and exposure-history diversity that was represented. Rarefaction analysis demonstrated incomplete sorted-subset sequencing notwithstanding large depth.

V lost 5 bases to trimming and J lost 3 bases, with 10 bases between them. CDR3 length: 13 residues. Germline loops: CDR1 PRHDT, CDR2 FYEKMQ (reference sequence). TCRdb's table, derived via immunoSEQ multiplex PCR, lists solely in-frame clones and lacks some. This sample yields roughly 700,000 clones, of which 90% are seen a single time; more than 30% belongs to the top ten. A word on this clone: Its antigen is still unknown.

The V call is TRBV13, the J call TRBJ1-1, with D possibly matching TRBD1 (6 bases). Sequenced input: memory CD8+ T cells from PBMCs. The sample's subset: CD45RO+ cells pooled with CCR7-negative TemRA cells. The TCR was taken from a young man in good health. Some clones in this sample may be carry-over from other donors' samples. The CDR3 spells CASSLGGHTEAFF. For the CDR3, the DNA is TGTGCCAGCAGCCTCGGGGGCCACACTGAAGCTTTCTTT.